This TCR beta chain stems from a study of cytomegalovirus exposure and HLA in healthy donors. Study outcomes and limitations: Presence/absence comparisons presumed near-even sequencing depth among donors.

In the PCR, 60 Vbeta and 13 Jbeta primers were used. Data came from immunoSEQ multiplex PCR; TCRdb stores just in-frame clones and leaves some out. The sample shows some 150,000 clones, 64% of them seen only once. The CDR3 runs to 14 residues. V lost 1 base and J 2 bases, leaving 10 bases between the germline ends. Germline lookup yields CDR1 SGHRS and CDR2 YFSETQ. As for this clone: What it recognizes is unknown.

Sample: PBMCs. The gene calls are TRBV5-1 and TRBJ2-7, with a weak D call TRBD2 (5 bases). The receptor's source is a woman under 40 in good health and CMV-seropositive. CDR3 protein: CASSLSGEPYEQYF. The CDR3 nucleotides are TGCGCCAGCAGCTTGTCCGGGGAACCCTACGAGCAGTACTTC.